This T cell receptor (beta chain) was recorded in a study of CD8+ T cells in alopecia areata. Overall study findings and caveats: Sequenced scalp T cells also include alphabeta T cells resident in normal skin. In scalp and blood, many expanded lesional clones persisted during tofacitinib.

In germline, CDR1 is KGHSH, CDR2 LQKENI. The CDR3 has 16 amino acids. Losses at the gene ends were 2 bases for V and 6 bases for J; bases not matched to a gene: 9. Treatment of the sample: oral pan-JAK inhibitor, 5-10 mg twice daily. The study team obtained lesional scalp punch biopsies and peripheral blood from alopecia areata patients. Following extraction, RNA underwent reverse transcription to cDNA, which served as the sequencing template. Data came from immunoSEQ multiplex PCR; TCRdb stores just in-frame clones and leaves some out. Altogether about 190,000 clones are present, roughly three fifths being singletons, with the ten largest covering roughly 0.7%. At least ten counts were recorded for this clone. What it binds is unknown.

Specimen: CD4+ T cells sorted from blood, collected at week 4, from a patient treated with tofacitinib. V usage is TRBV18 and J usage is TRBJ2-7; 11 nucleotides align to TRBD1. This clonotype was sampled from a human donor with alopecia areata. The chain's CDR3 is CASSPKADRGRTEQYF. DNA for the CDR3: TGTGCCAGCTCACCAAAAGCGGACAGGGGGCGAACCGAGCAGTACTTC. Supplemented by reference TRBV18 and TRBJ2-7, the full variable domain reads NAGVMQNPRHLVRRRGQEARLRCSPMKGHSHVYWYRQLPEEGLKFMVYLQKENIIDESGMPKERFSAEFPKEGPSILRIQQVVRGDSAAYFCASSPKADRGRTEQYFGPGTRLTVT.